These 21 T cell receptor beta chains originate from one sample sequenced in a study of blood T cells in healthy people across ages. Combining a sample-barcoded 5' primer with a J-beta primer mix, a second PCR ran for roughly 7 to 12 cycles. TCRdb re-analysed the 5' RACE reads in MiXCR, keeping a single row per CDR3 protein. The repertoire holds fewer than 900,000 distinct CDR3 sequences, around 40% seen once, with around 20% in the top ten. The specimen sequenced was blood. Receptor source: a woman aged 60 to 75 in good health.

This clonotype was detected many times. The DNA for the CDR3 is TGCAGCGTCACCGGGGAGCGAGGCGAGCAGTACTTC. This encodes CSVTGERGEQYF. The chain joins TRBV29-1 to TRBJ2-7, with TRBD2 as a possible D gene (5 bases). V dropped 6 bases and J dropped 6 bases, with 15 bases sitting between them. CDR3 length: 12 residues. Germline-derived CDR1 and CDR2 are SQVTM and ANQGSEA.

The J gene is TRBJ1-5, the V gene TRBV5-6; TRBD1 aligns across 8 bases. The CDR3 consists of 16 residues. J was trimmed by 4 bases and V by 2 bases; bases with no gene match: 8. Germline lookup yields CDR1 SGHDT and CDR2 YYEEEE. CDR3 loop: CASSLGRTGMNQPQHF. CDR3 DNA: TGTGCCAGCAGCTTAGGTCGGACAGGGATGAATCAGCCCCAGCATTTT.

The chain is built from TRBV6-1 and TRBJ2-7; no definite D call. This CDR3 contains 12 residues. Trimming shortened V by 7 bases and J by 3 bases, and 10 bases separated the two germline ends. Germline values: CDR1 MNHNS, CDR2 SASEGT. The CDR3 is CASNMAFYEQYF. The CDR3 DNA reads as TGTGCCAGCAATATGGCTTTCTACGAGCAGTACTTC.

This chain links TRBV20-1 with TRBJ1-5, with D tentatively TRBD1 (5 bases). In germline, CDR1 is DFQATT, CDR2 SNEGSKA (reference sequence). Deletions cut 3 bases from V and 4 bases from J, with 10 bases between. The CDR3 runs 13 residues. The CDR3 reads CSASPTANQPQHF. The CDR3 DNA sequence: TGCAGTGCTAGCCCGACAGCGAATCAGCCCCAGCATTTT.

The chain has TRBV7-9 and TRBJ2-7; tentatively, D is TRBD2 (5 bases). Germline V CDR1 and CDR2: SEHNR, FQNEAQ (reference sequence). Trimming shortened V by 7 bases and J by 4 bases, and 20 bases separated the two germline ends. There are 15 residues in the CDR3. The DNA for the CDR3 is TGTGCCAGCACCACCCAAGGCCTAGCTTCGTACGAGCAGTACTTC. It specifies CASTTQGLASYEQYF.

In its sample, this clonotype was seen a few times. The CDR3 DNA reads TGTGCCAGCAGCAAAGGAGGACAGGAAAAAGAGACCCAGTACTTC. This encodes CASSKGGQEKETQYF. The rearrangement links TRBV21-1 to TRBJ2-5; the D segment call TRBD1 is taken from the table without a DNA check. TRBV21-1 constitutes a pseudogene. The CDR3 has 15 residues.

This clonotype was detected a few times. DNA for the CDR3: TGTGCCAGCAGCCGGCGGGGACTAGAAGAGACCCAGTACTTC. It is translated as CASSRRGLEETQYF. This rearrangement joins TRBV7-2 to TRBJ2-5, with TRBD2 identical over 8 bases. V shed 5 bases, J shed 3 bases, and the junction held 5 bases outside the gene matches. CDR3 length equals 14 residues. Germline V gene sequence: CDR1 SGHTA, CDR2 FQGNSA.

The chain has TRBV10-3 and TRBJ2-1; weak D call: TRBD2 (5 bases). The ends were cut back, 6 bases at V and 5 bases at J, with 14 bases in the middle. The CDR3 contains 14 residues. Germline V gene lookup returns CDR1 ENHRY and CDR2 SYGVKD. This CDR3 is CAISSGLADNEQFF. The DNA of the CDR3 is TGTGCCATCAGCTCCGGGCTAGCCGACAATGAGCAGTTCTTC.

This clonotype was picked up one time. The chain is built from TRBV29-1 and TRBJ1-1; D is perhaps TRBD1 (6 bases). Trimming shortened V by 7 bases and J by 3 bases, and 18 bases separated the two germline ends. CDR1 SQVTM and CDR2 ANQGSEA come from the germline V gene. The CDR3 loop spans 14 amino acids. CDR3 nucleotides: TGCAGCGCTGGAAGGGGGGCCGGCGACACTGAAGCTTTCTTT. Protein sequence: CSAGRGAGDTEAFF.

This rearrangement joins TRBV5-1 to TRBJ1-1; possible D gene TRBD1, 6 bases. In germline, CDR1 is SGHRS, CDR2 YFSETQ. This CDR3 region has 12 residues. V shed 5 bases and J shed 3 bases, with 8 bases lying between them. The CDR3: CASRGAYTEAFF. The CDR3 DNA follows: TGCGCCAGCAGGGGGGCCTACACTGAAGCTTTCTTT.

This clonotype turned up a few times. The chain joins TRBV29-1 to TRBJ2-1; TRBD2 agrees at 10 bases. This CDR3 contains 14 residues. J lost 7 bases, V lost 4 bases, and 7 bases had no gene match. Germline CDR1 SQVTM, CDR2 ANQGSEA. CDR3: CSVGWSSGRNEQFF. The CDR3, as DNA: TGCAGCGTTGGATGGTCTAGCGGGAGAAATGAGCAGTTCTTC.

This chain connects TRBV6-5 to TRBJ2-1; 8 nucleotides agree with TRBD2. CDR3 size: 14 residues. The V gene's germline CDR1 is MNHEY and CDR2 SVGAGI. With V trimmed by 8 bases and J by 10 bases, 13 bases remained unmatched. CDR3 sequence reads: CASSGGGRAREQFF. The CDR3 DNA sequence: TGTGCCAGCTCGGGAGGGGGAAGGGCTCGGGAGCAGTTCTTC.

V usage is TRBV3-1 and J usage is TRBJ1-6; D is possibly TRBD1 (6 bases). Trimming cost V 0 bases and J 10 bases, with 13 bases left between them. This CDR3 has 15 residues. The V gene's germline CDR1 is LGHDT and CDR2 YNNKEL (reference sequence). The CDR3 sequence is CASSQEMIGGSPLHF. CDR3 nucleotides: TGTGCCAGCAGCCAAGAGATGATAGGGGGGTCACCCCTCCACTTT. The full variable domain, with the rest looked up from reference TRBV3-1 and TRBJ1-6, is DTAVSQTPKYLVTQMGNDKSIKCEQNLGHDTMYWYKQDSKKFLKIMFSYNNKELIINETVPNRFSPKSPDKAHLNLHINSLELGDSAVYFCASSQEMIGGSPLHFGNGTRLTVT.

The chain links TRBV2 to TRBJ2-5, with D unresolved. The germline V gene has CDR1 SNHLY and CDR2 FYNNEI. The CDR3 totals 14 residues. Deletions cut 0 bases from V and 3 bases from J, with 8 bases between. CDR3 bases: TGTGCCAGCAGTGAAGCGGGATGGGAAGAGACCCAGTACTTC. Protein: CASSEAGWEETQYF.

The chain has TRBV2 and TRBJ2-5; no clear D. The germline V and J ends were trimmed by 3 bases and 11 bases, with 7 bases remaining between them. The germline V gene encodes CDR1 SNHLY and CDR2 FYNNEI. This CDR3 is 10 amino acids long. This CDR3 is CASSDRRQYF. The CDR3 nucleotides are TGTGCCAGCAGTGACCGACGGCAGTACTTC.

The table lists this clonotype with a few counts. V gene TRBV7-3 combines with J gene TRBJ2-5; 8 bases line up with TRBD2. CDR1 and CDR2 (germline): SGHTA, FQGTGA. The CDR3 runs to 15 residues. Germline trimming cut 4 bases from V and 1 base from J; bases unmatched to any gene: 5. CDR3 region: CASSSRAGGQETQYF. The CDR3 DNA sequence: TGTGCCAGCAGCTCTAGGGCGGGAGGCCAAGAGACCCAGTACTTC.

The chain combines TRBV7-2 with TRBJ1-2, with D possibly matching TRBD1 (6 bases). The V end lost 7 bases, the J end lost 5 bases, and 11 bases lay between the germline ends. Germline CDR1 and CDR2: SGHTA and FQGNSA. CDR3 length: 12 residues. Here the CDR3 reads CASTERGYGYTF. CDR3 in DNA: TGTGCCAGCACCGAAAGGGGGTATGGCTACACCTTC.

The J gene is TRBJ2-7, the V gene TRBV28; maybe TRBD1 (5 bases). The CDR3 contains 13 residues. Germline V gene lookup returns CDR1 MDHEN and CDR2 SYDVKM. Trimming stripped 9 bases from V and 1 base from J, with 13 bases between. DNA for the CDR3: TGTGCCAGTAGAGAACAGGTTTCCTACGAGCAGTACTTC. Amino acid sequence: CASREQVSYEQYF.

The rearrangement uses TRBV24-1 and TRBJ2-5; 14 bases map to TRBD2. With 10 bases clipped from V and 5 bases from J, the junction kept 8 bases outside the gene matches. The CDR3 loop spans 15 amino acids. CDR1 and CDR2 (germline): KGHDR, SFDVKD. This CDR3 reads CATAPGLAGVETQYF. In nucleotides, the CDR3 is TGTGCCACTGCCCCGGGACTAGCGGGAGTTGAGACCCAGTACTTC.

This chain uses TRBV9 with TRBJ2-1; 7 nucleotides align to TRBD2. Trimming cost V 3 bases and J 4 bases; bases outside gene matches: 7. Germline V lookup: CDR1 SGDLS, CDR2 YYNGEE. The CDR3 sequence is 15 residues long. For the CDR3, the DNA is TGTGCCAGCAGCGCTGAGGGGACTAAATACAATGAGCAGTTCTTC. Encoded protein: CASSAEGTKYNEQFF.

The gene calls are TRBV4-1 and TRBJ1-1; tentatively, D is TRBD1 (5 bases). The CDR3 is 16 residues long. V was trimmed by 0 bases and J by 6 bases, leaving 17 bases between them. The V gene's germline CDR1 is MGHRA and CDR2 YSYEKL. The CDR3, as DNA: TGCGCCAGCAGCCAAGATGGGGTGGGGGTGGGTTCTGAAGCTTTCTTT. Encoded protein: CASSQDGVGVGSEAFF.